The rows below give T cell receptor beta chains drawn from one sample of a study of blood T cell repertoires in COVID-19. The table came from immunoSEQ multiplex PCR; TCRdb's copy has only in-frame clones and leaves some out. The data show 300,000 to 400,000 clones, roughly 87% seen once. The specimen sequenced was PBMCs or T cells enriched from blood (not recorded which). The receptor source for this set is a woman between 25 and 40 years old who had recovered from COVID-19. The CDR3 runs from the conserved cysteine through the conserved F or W. The D gene is left open where the match is weak. Only some rows state a clone size, as once, few, many or a class for expanded clones.

j_call d_call v_call clone_size cdr3_aa cdr3_nt
TRBJ1-4 TRBD1 TRBV2 - CASSYTGGPNEKLFF TGTGCCAGCAGTTACACAGGGGGCCCCAATGAAAAACTGTTTTTT
TRBJ1-1 - TRBV28 - CASRSRGQANTEAFF TGTGCCAGCAGGTCTAGGGGACAAGCGAACACTGAAGCTTTCTTT
TRBJ1-5 - TRBV18 - CASSKNWGDQPQHF TGTGCCAGCTCAAAAAACTGGGGGGACCAGCCCCAGCATTTT
TRBJ2-7 TRBD2 TRBV6-2/TRBV6-3 - CASSYSLVTSGGATYEQYF TGTGCCAGCAGTTACTCGTTGGTGACTAGCGGGGGAGCAACCTACGAGCAGTACTTC
TRBJ2-1 TRBD1 TRBV29-1 - CSGSTGGYFEQFF TGCAGCGGGTCGACAGGGGGCTATTTTGAGCAGTTCTTC
TRBJ1-2 TRBD1 TRBV29-1 - CSVEEGASYGYTF TGCAGCGTTGAGGAGGGGGCGAGCTATGGCTACACCTTC
TRBJ2-3 TRBD1 TRBV19 - CASSITGGTDTQYF TGTGCCAGTAGTATTACAGGGGGCACAGATACGCAGTATTTT
TRBJ2-3 - TRBV30 - CAWGSVSSTDTQYF TGTGCCTGGGGGTCTGTTTCTAGCACAGATACGCAGTATTTT
TRBJ2-4 TRBD1 TRBV3-1/TRBV3-2 - CASSDRGRSNIQYF TGTGCCAGCAGCGACAGGGGGCGGTCGAACATTCAGTACTTC
TRBJ1-2 TRBD1 TRBV5-4 - CASSSGTGRGNYGYTF TGTGCCAGCAGTTCCGGGACAGGGAGGGGTAACTATGGCTACACCTTC
TRBJ2-1 TRBD1 TRBV25-1 - CASSELSGQGPPDEQFF TGTGCCAGCAGTGAATTATCGGGACAGGGGCCCCCTGATGAGCAGTTCTTC
TRBJ2-3 TRBD2 TRBV29-1 - CSVEGAGVGTDTQYF TGCAGCGTTGAAGGAGCGGGGGTGGGGACAGATACGCAGTATTTT
TRBJ1-1 - TRBV6-2/TRBV6-3 - CASSYPPQAMNTEAFF TGTGCCAGCAGTTATCCCCCACAGGCGATGAACACTGAAGCTTTCTTT
TRBJ1-3 - TRBV7-9 - CASSLQGSGNTIYF TGTGCCAGCAGCTTACAGGGGTCAGGAAACACCATATATTTT
TRBJ2-7 TRBD2 TRBV5-1 - CASTLLAGGPRSYEQYF TGCGCCAGCACTCTACTAGCGGGGGGGCCGAGGTCCTACGAGCAGTACTTC
TRBJ1-6 TRBD1 TRBV13 - CASSSGTGFGSPLHF TGTGCCAGCAGTTCCGGGACAGGGTTCGGTTCACCCCTCCACTTT
TRBJ2-1 - TRBV14 once CASSYQGSYNEQFF TGTGCCAGCAGCTACCAAGGGAGCTACAATGAGCAGTTCTTC